These 18 T cell receptor beta chains came from one sample sequenced in a study of blood T cell repertoires in COVID-19. The method was immunoSEQ multiplex PCR; TCRdb's version includes in-frame clones alone and lacks a portion of them. In the table there are about 84,000 clones, over 60% of which are singletons. The source material was peripheral blood. The receptors derive from an older man with acute or convalescent COVID-19.

CDR3 protein: CASSPQGSSSSYNEQFF. In DNA, the CDR3 is TGTGCCAGCTCACCCCAGGGGTCTTCGAGCTCCTACAATGAGCAGTTCTTC. The chain carries TRBV18 and TRBJ2-1; perhaps TRBD1 as D (6 bases). Trimming shortened V by 3 bases and J by 0 bases, and 15 bases separated the two germline ends. Germline V CDR1 and CDR2: KGHSH, LQKENI. CDR3 length: 17 residues.

The chain is built from TRBV5-1 and TRBJ1-1, with D uncertain. Germline-derived CDR1 and CDR2 are SGHRS and YFSETQ. Deletions cut 8 bases from V and 0 bases from J, with 14 bases between. The CDR3 runs to 14 residues. For the CDR3, the DNA is TGCGCCAGTGGCGCCCAGGAGGTGAACACTGAAGCTTTCTTT. This gives the protein CASGAQEVNTEAFF.

This chain connects TRBV7-9 to TRBJ2-2; D is ambiguous. Germline assignment: CDR1 SEHNR and CDR2 FQNEAQ (reference sequence). This CDR3 is built from 16 residues. V lost 1 base, J lost 6 bases, and 15 bases lay in between. CDR3 amino acids: CASSLGVSSLAGELFF. In DNA form, the CDR3 reads TGTGCCAGCAGCTTAGGAGTCTCGTCGCTGGCCGGGGAGCTGTTTTTT.

The V call is TRBV28, the J call TRBJ2-7; TRBD2 is a possible D gene (7 bases). The germline V gene has CDR1 MDHEN and CDR2 SYDVKM. Trimming stripped 5 bases from V and 6 bases from J, with 14 bases between. The CDR3 consists of 13 residues. CDR3 in amino acids: CASSRGGGGEQYF. The CDR3 coding sequence is TGTGCCAGCAGTCGCGGGGGCGGGGGCGAGCAGTACTTC.

J is TRBJ2-7 and V is TRBV19; TRBD1 aligns across 10 bases. The CDR3 loop spans 15 amino acids. The V gene's germline CDR1 is LNHDA and CDR2 SQIVND (reference sequence). V was clipped by 3 bases and J by 7 bases; unmatched bases: 9. For the CDR3, the DNA is TGTGCCAGTAGTATCCTGGGACAGGGGTTGCGAGAGCAGTACTTC. Its translation is CASSILGQGLREQYF.

The V gene is TRBV4-1, the J gene TRBJ1-2, with a possible D match to TRBD1 (5 bases). The CDR3 covers 15 residues. The germline V and J ends were trimmed by 4 bases and 3 bases, with 15 bases remaining between them. Looked up from germline, CDR1 is MGHRA and CDR2 is YSYEKL. CDR3 nucleotides: TGCGCCAGCAGCCTAGTGGCAGGGCACGACTATGGCTACACCTTC. It encodes CASSLVAGHDYGYTF.

The chain uses TRBV5-8 and TRBJ1-1, with 9 bases matching TRBD1. After removal of 5 bases from V and 1 base from J, the junction contained 6 bases not matched to a gene. This CDR3 is 15 amino acids long. The germline gives CDR1 SGHTS, CDR2 YDEGEE. The CDR3 sequence: CASRSGTGKNTEAFF. The CDR3 DNA reads TGTGCCAGCAGATCCGGGACAGGGAAGAACACTGAAGCTTTCTTT. Full variable domain (remainder filled in from reference TRBV5-8 and TRBJ1-1): EAGVTQSPTHLIKTRGQQATLRCSPISGHTSVYWYQQALGLGLQFLLWYDEGEERNRGNFPPRFSGRQFPNYSSELNVNALELEDSALYLCASRSGTGKNTEAFFGQGTRLTVV.

The rearrangement joins TRBV5-1 to TRBJ1-2; D ambiguous. Germline CDR1 reads SGHRS; CDR2 reads YFSETQ. The CDR3 is made up of 12 amino acids. V gave up 0 bases and J gave up 3 bases, with 3 bases separating them. The CDR3 DNA follows: TGCGCCAGCAGCTTGGGAGACTATGGCTACACCTTC. Translation: CASSLGDYGYTF.

Comment on this clone: A read error may account for a junction end that differs from germline. V is TRBV5-6 and J is TRBJ1-5; 9 bases are a match to TRBD1. The CDR3 runs to 15 residues. CDR1 is SGHDT, CDR2 YYEEEE, per germline. CDR3 bases: TGTGCCAGCAGCTTTTCGGGACAGGGTTTTCAGACCCAGCATTTT. It yields the protein CASSFSGQGFQTQHF.

The chain employs TRBV28 and TRBJ2-2; 7 bases line up with TRBD1. V dropped 3 bases and J dropped 6; count of bases not matched to a gene: 10. There are 16 residues in the CDR3. Germline CDR1 and CDR2: MDHEN and SYDVKM. The CDR3 is CASSLGDRVDPGELFF. The CDR3 DNA sequence: TGTGCCAGCAGTTTGGGAGACAGGGTGGACCCCGGGGAGCTGTTTTTT.

The rearrangement links TRBV5-1 to TRBJ1-1; D gene uncertain. Germline CDR1 SGHRS, CDR2 YFSETQ. CDR3 length: 16 residues. Trimming stripped 7 bases from V and 0 bases from J, with 19 bases between. The CDR3 loop reads CASFPGVNTLNTEAFF. The CDR3 nucleotides are TGCGCCAGCTTCCCCGGGGTGAACACCTTGAACACTGAAGCTTTCTTT.

This chain joins TRBV3-1 (or the pseudogene TRBV3-2) and TRBJ2-1; 11 bases align to TRBD1. This CDR3 contains 16 residues. With V trimmed by 2 bases and J by 8 bases, 8 bases remained unmatched. CDR1 and CDR2 from the germline V gene are LGHDT and YNNKEL (reference sequence). The CDR3 sequence: CASSQWGTGGGDEQFF. The CDR3 coding sequence is TGTGCCAGCAGCCAATGGGGGACAGGGGGAGGCGATGAGCAGTTCTTC.

V usage is TRBV14 and J usage is TRBJ2-2; 9 bases fit TRBD2. The trim removed 4 bases at V and 6 bases at J, leaving 9 bases unmatched. The V gene's germline CDR1 is SGHDN and CDR2 FVKESK. This CDR3 has 16 residues. The CDR3 is CASSPGVSGRSGELFF. For the CDR3, the DNA is TGTGCCAGCAGCCCCGGGGTTAGCGGGAGATCCGGGGAGCTGTTTTTT.

This clone was observed once. This chain uses TRBV6-5 with TRBJ2-7; tentative D call: TRBD1 (5 bases). There are 15 residues in the CDR3. The germline V gene has CDR1 MNHEY and CDR2 SVGAGI. Trimming stripped 0 bases from V and 4 bases from J, with 13 bases between. CDR3 sequence reads: CASSYSVQGAYEQYF. In nucleotides, the CDR3 is TGTGCCAGCAGTTACTCGGTCCAGGGCGCGTACGAGCAGTACTTC.

V and J are TRBV24-1 and TRBJ2-3, with D tentatively TRBD2 (5 bases). V was cut by 2 bases and J by 4 bases, with 15 bases left in between. The CDR3 extends over 16 amino acids. Germline CDR1 reads KGHDR; CDR2 reads SFDVKD. CDR3 sequence (DNA): TGTGCCACCAGTGATTCCAGAACGGGGTACGCAGATACGCAGTATTTT. Translating gives CATSDSRTGYADTQYF.

J is TRBJ2-2 and V is TRBV14, with TRBD1 matching 10 bases. The germline CDR1 and CDR2 sequences are SGHDN and FVKESK. The CDR3 loop spans 17 amino acids. Losses at the gene ends were 3 bases for V and 4 bases for J; bases not matched to a gene: 8. CDR3 in amino acids: CASSQDRGRKSTGELFF. The CDR3, as DNA: TGTGCCAGCAGCCAGGACAGGGGGAGGAAGAGCACCGGGGAGCTGTTTTTT.

The gene calls are TRBV18 and TRBJ1-2; TRBD1 matches 8 bases. Germline V CDR1 and CDR2: KGHSH, LQKENI. Losses at the gene ends were 3 bases for V and 2 bases for J; bases not matched to a gene: 5. The CDR3 loop spans 15 amino acids. The CDR3: CASSPSTGGNYGYTF. CDR3 sequence (DNA): TGTGCCAGCTCACCGTCCACAGGGGGAAACTATGGCTACACCTTC.

V is TRBV24-1 and J is TRBJ2-1, with 12 bases matching TRBD2. CDR3 size: 16 residues. The junction had 5 bases not matched to a gene; V was cut back by 1 base and J by 8 bases. Germline loops: CDR1 KGHDR, CDR2 SFDVKD. The CDR3 reads CATSDLTSGRLDEQFF. CDR3 DNA sequence: TGTGCCACCAGTGATTTAACTAGCGGGAGGTTGGATGAGCAGTTCTTC.